These 18 T cell receptor beta chains were all obtained from the same sample, sequenced in a study of OX40 agonist ivuxolimab in advanced cancers. Using immunoSEQ multiplex PCR, the repertoire was profiled, and TCRdb retains in-frame clones only, with some absent. The sample includes some 2,000 clones, over 70% of them seen just once. The material was CD4+ or CD8+ T cells sorted from blood, obtained in a trial of the OX40 agonist ivuxolimab. The receptors were gathered from an adult with an advanced solid tumor such as melanoma, head and neck, liver or kidney cancer.

There are a few counts of this clone. The J gene is TRBJ1-1, the V gene TRBV7-9; D is ambiguous. The germline gives CDR1 SEHNR, CDR2 FQNEAQ (reference sequence). The length of the CDR3 is 12 residues. Trimming stripped 6 bases from V and 3 bases from J, with 8 bases between. CDR3 in DNA: TGTGCCAGCAGTAGACGGTACACTGAAGCTTTCTTT. Encoded protein: CASSRRYTEAFF. Drawing the rest from reference TRBV7-9 and TRBJ1-1, the complete variable domain is DTGVSQNPRHKITKRGQNVTFRCDPISEHNRLYWYRQTLGQGPEFLTYFQNEAQLEKSRLLSDRFSAERPKGSFSTLEIQRTEQGDSAMYLCASSRRYTEAFFGQGTRLTVV.

The chain joins TRBV2 to TRBJ2-5; perhaps TRBD2 as D (6 bases). Trimming left V 3 bases short and J 0 bases short, with 11 bases between. Germline loops: CDR1 SNHLY, CDR2 FYNNEI. The CDR3 runs to 15 residues. The CDR3: CASSEASANQETQYF. CDR3 coding DNA: TGTGCCAGCAGTGAGGCTAGCGCCAACCAAGAGACCCAGTACTTC.

This clone was counted only a few times. V usage is TRBV29-1 and J usage is TRBJ2-3; D possibly uses TRBD1 or TRBD2 (5 bases each). The CDR3 spans 11 residues. CDR1 SQVTM and CDR2 ANQGSEA come from the germline V gene. V lost 3 bases, J lost 10 bases, and 11 bases lay in between. The CDR3 sequence is CSVDEGIAQYF. Here the CDR3 DNA reads TGCAGCGTTGATGAGGGGATTGCGCAGTATTTT.

This sequence joins TRBV2 and TRBJ2-1, with TRBD2 identical over 7 bases. Germline V gives CDR1 SNHLY, CDR2 FYNNEI. After removal of 3 bases from V and 3 bases from J, the junction contained 5 bases not matched to a gene. This CDR3 spans 15 amino acids. The CDR3 nucleotides read TGTGCCAGCAGTGAGAGCGCGGGAGACTACAATGAGCAGTTCTTC. This translates into CASSESAGDYNEQFF.

The V call is TRBV2, the J call TRBJ2-1, with TRBD1 matching 11 bases. V shed 4 bases and J 4 bases; nucleotides not matched to a gene: 6. CDR1 is SNHLY and CDR2 is FYNNEI in the germline V gene. The CDR3 spans 16 residues. Here the CDR3 DNA reads TGTGCCAGCAGTGGGCGGACAGGGGGCGTGTACAATGAGCAGTTCTTC. This encodes CASSGRTGGVYNEQFF.

The chain uses TRBV9 and TRBJ2-5; D might be TRBD1 or TRBD2, each matching 6 bases. Per germline, CDR1 SGDLS and CDR2 YYNGEE. The CDR3 has 14 residues. V was clipped by 4 bases and J by 4 bases, with 14 bases between them. DNA for the CDR3: TGTGCCAGCAGCCCCGTGGGGGGCGGAGAGACCCAGTACTTC. Protein product: CASSPVGGGETQYF. The full variable domain, with the rest looked up from reference TRBV9 and TRBJ2-5, is DSGVTQTPKHLITATGQRVTLRCSPRSGDLSVYWYQQSLDQGLQFLIQYYNGEERAKGNILERFSAQQFPDLHSELNLSSLELGDSALYFCASSPVGGGETQYFGPGTRLLVL.

The chain is built from TRBV27 and TRBJ2-1, with no clear D. The V end lost 6 bases, the J end lost 0 bases, and 12 bases lay between the germline ends. Germline CDR1 is MNHEY and CDR2 is SMNVEV (reference sequence). There are 15 residues in the CDR3. The CDR3 protein is CASSLIYSSYNEQFF. In DNA form, the CDR3 reads TGTGCCAGCAGCCTTATTTATAGCTCCTACAATGAGCAGTTCTTC.

The CDR3 protein is CASSQDSGDRDYEQYF. CDR3 DNA: TGTGCCAGCAGCCAAGATAGTGGGGACAGGGACTACGAGCAGTACTTC. The rearrangement joins TRBV4-2 to TRBJ2-5; 9 bases line up with TRBD1. The J call is in doubt because the DNA end fits TRBJ2-7 better. Looked up from germline, CDR1 is LGHNA and CDR2 is YNFKEQ. The CDR3 is made up of 16 amino acids.

This clone showed up just a few times. The genes are TRBV15 and TRBJ2-6; 9 bases are shared with TRBD1. Germline loops: CDR1 LNHNV, CDR2 YYDKDF (reference sequence). J gave up 1 base and V 3 bases, and 7 bases lay outside the gene matches. The CDR3 spans 18 residues. CDR3 in DNA: TGTGCCACCAGCAGTGCGGGACAGGGAGTTTCTGGGGCCAACGTCCTGACTTTC. It codes for CATSSAGQGVSGANVLTF.

The CDR3 here is CASSLGQGSADTQYF. As DNA, the CDR3 is TGCGCCAGCAGCTTGGGACAGGGGAGCGCAGATACGCAGTATTTT. This rearrangement joins TRBV5-1 to TRBJ2-3; the match to TRBD1 covers 8 bases. V was clipped by 0 bases and J by 4 bases; unmatched bases: 4. The CDR3 sequence is 15 residues long. Germline V gives CDR1 SGHRS, CDR2 YFSETQ.

V gene TRBV30 combines with J gene TRBJ2-1; the match to TRBD2 covers 12 bases. V was pared by 5 bases and J by 9 bases, with 8 bases of the junction left unmatched. The germline V gene has CDR1 GTSNPN and CDR2 SVGIG (reference sequence). The CDR3 has 14 amino acids. DNA of the CDR3: TGTGCCTGGGACCTAGCGGGAGGGCCGGGTGAGCAGTTCTTC. Protein sequence: CAWDLAGGPGEQFF.

The rearrangement joins TRBV9 to TRBJ2-7; unclear D gene. This CDR3 comprises 13 residues. Germline loops: CDR1 SGDLS, CDR2 YYNGEE. V lost 3 bases and J lost 0, with 7 bases in between. The CDR3 region is CASSAQSSYEQYF. For the CDR3, the DNA is TGTGCCAGCAGCGCCCAGAGCTCCTACGAGCAGTACTTC.

The chain uses TRBV4-1 and TRBJ2-7, with a weak D call TRBD2 (6 bases). Trimming cost V 1 base and J 0 bases, with 10 bases left between them. This CDR3 is built from 15 residues. The V gene's germline CDR1 is MGHRA and CDR2 YSYEKL. Here the CDR3 reads CASSQVAGSSYEQYF. The CDR3 DNA sequence: TGCGCCAGCAGCCAAGTCGCGGGGAGCTCCTACGAGCAGTACTTC.

The gene calls are TRBV6-5 and TRBJ1-2; D gene ambiguous. Germline V lookup: CDR1 MNHEY, CDR2 SVGAGI. The CDR3 covers 13 residues. V was clipped by 0 bases and J by 6 bases, with 8 bases between them. The CDR3 DNA reads TGTGCCAGCAGTTACTCTGGTCCCGATGGCTACACCTTC. It yields the protein CASSYSGPDGYTF.

V is TRBV27 and J is TRBJ2-1; a weak D match, TRBD1 (6 bases). V gave up 8 bases and J gave up 5 bases, with 16 bases separating them. The CDR3 spans 14 residues. The V gene's germline CDR1 is MNHEY and CDR2 SMNVEV (reference sequence). In DNA, the CDR3 is TGTGCCAGCCTCGGATGGGGGCTAAACAATGAGCAGTTCTTC. It specifies CASLGWGLNNEQFF.

This chain uses TRBV28 with TRBJ2-3; 10 bases are a match to TRBD2. The CDR3 has 17 amino acids. The germline CDR1 and CDR2 sequences are MDHEN and SYDVKM. With V trimmed by 5 bases and J by 4 bases, 12 bases remained unmatched. This CDR3 reads CASSPTETSGSADTQYF. In DNA, the CDR3 is TGTGCCAGCAGTCCCACGGAGACTAGCGGGTCCGCAGATACGCAGTATTTT.

V and J are TRBV5-1 and TRBJ2-1; no clear D. Germline V gives CDR1 SGHRS, CDR2 YFSETQ. Trimming shortened V by 0 bases and J by 0 bases, and 7 bases separated the two germline ends. The CDR3 extends over 15 amino acids. The CDR3, as DNA: TGCGCCAGCAGCTTGGTAGACCCCTCCTACAATGAGCAGTTCTTC. Amino acid sequence: CASSLVDPSYNEQFF.

The gene calls are TRBV7-9 and TRBJ2-5; 7 nucleotides align to TRBD1. Germline trimming cut 5 bases from V and 2 bases from J; bases unmatched to any gene: 17. The CDR3 contains 18 residues. Per the germline V gene, CDR1 is SEHNR and CDR2 is FQNEAQ (reference sequence). CDR3 bases: TGTGCCAGCAGCCAAGATAGGGGGTCCCGGGACAGACAAGAGACCCAGTACTTC. This gives the protein CASSQDRGSRDRQETQYF. Looking up the rest from reference TRBV7-9 and TRBJ2-5 gives the full variable domain: DTGVSQNPRHKITKRGQNVTFRCDPISEHNRLYWYRQTLGQGPEFLTYFQNEAQLEKSRLLSDRFSAERPKGSFSTLEIQRTEQGDSAMYLCASSQDRGSRDRQETQYFGPGTRLLVL.